This T cell receptor beta chain stems from a study of T cell repertoires in cytomegalovirus infection. A note on this clonotype: Its antigen is unknown.

Germline loops: CDR1 MDHEN, CDR2 SYDVKM. V was trimmed by 3 bases and J by 7 bases, leaving 10 bases between them. The CDR3 totals 13 residues. One entry per CDR3 protein results from TCRdb running MiXCR on the reads. The sample holds 600,000 to 700,000 distinct CDR3 sequences; roughly 33% are singletons and the top ten take 18%. The sample here was cultured PBMCs, taken from culture after CMV antigen stimulation. The chain recombines TRBV28 with TRBJ1-5; possible D gene TRBD1, 5 bases. This TCR was recovered from a human donor in good health (CMV status not recorded). Some clones in this sample may be carry-over from other donors' samples. The CDR3 coding sequence is TGTGCCAGCAGTTTTTGGGGGGACCAGCCCCAGCATTTT. Translated: CASSFWGDQPQHF.